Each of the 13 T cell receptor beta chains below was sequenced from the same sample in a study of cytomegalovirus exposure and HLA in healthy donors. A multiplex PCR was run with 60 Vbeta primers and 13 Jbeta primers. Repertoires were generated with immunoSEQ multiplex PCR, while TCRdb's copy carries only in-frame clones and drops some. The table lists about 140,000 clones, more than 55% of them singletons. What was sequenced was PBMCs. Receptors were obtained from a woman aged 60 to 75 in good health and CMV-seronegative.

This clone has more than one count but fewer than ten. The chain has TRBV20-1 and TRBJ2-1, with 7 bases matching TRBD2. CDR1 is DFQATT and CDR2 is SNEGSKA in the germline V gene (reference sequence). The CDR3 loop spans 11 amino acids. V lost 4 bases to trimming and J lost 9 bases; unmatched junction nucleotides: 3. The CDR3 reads CSAKRGTEQFF. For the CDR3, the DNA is TGCAGTGCTAAGCGGGGAACTGAGCAGTTCTTC.

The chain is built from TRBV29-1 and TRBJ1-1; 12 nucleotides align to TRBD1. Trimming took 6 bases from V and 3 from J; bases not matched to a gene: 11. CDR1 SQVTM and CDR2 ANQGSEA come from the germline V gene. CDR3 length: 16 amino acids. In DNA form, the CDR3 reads TGCAGCGTCGGGACAGGGGGCAGCTATCGGGACACTGAAGCTTTCTTT. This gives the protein CSVGTGGSYRDTEAFF.

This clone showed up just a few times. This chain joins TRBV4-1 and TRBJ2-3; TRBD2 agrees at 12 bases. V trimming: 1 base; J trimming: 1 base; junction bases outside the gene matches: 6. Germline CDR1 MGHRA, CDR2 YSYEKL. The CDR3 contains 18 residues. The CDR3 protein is CASSQAPWTSGGTDTQYF. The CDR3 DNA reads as TGCGCCAGCAGCCAAGCTCCTTGGACTAGCGGGGGCACAGATACGCAGTATTTT.

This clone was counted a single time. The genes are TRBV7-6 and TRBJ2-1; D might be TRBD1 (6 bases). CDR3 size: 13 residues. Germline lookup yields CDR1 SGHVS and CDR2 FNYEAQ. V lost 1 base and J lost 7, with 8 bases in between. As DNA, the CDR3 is TGTGCCAGCAGCTTAGTAGGGGGTAATGAGCAGTTCTTC. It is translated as CASSLVGGNEQFF.

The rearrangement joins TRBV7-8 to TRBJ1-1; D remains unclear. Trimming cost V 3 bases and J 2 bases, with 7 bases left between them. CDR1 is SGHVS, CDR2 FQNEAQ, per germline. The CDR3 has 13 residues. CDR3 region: CASSFSYNTEAFF. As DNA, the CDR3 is TGTGCCAGCAGCTTCTCCTATAACACTGAAGCTTTCTTT.

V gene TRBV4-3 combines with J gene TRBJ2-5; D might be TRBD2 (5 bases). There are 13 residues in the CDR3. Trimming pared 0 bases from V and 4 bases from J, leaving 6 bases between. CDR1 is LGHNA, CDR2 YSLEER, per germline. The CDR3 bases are TGCGCCAGCAGCCAAGATGCGGGAGAGACCCAGTACTTC. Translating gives CASSQDAGETQYF.

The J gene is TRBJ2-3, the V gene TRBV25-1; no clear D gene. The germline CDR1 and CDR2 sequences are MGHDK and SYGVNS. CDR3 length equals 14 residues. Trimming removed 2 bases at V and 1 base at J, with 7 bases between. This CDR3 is CASSEGQGTDTQYF. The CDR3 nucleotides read TGTGCCAGCAGTGAAGGCCAGGGCACAGATACGCAGTATTTT.

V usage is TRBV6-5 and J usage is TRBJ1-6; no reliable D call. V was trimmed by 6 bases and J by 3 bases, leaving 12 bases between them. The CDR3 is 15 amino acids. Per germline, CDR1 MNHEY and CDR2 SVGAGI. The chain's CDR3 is CASSPGPVYNSPLHF. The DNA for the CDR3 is TGTGCCAGCAGCCCTGGGCCAGTCTATAATTCACCCCTCCACTTT.

For the CDR3, the DNA is TGTGCCAGCAGCGCCGCCACAGGGGGTGGTTACGAGCAGTACTTC. Amino acids: CASSAATGGGYEQYF. The J gene is TRBJ2-7, the V gene TRBV5-4; 8 bases match TRBD1. With 4 bases clipped from V and 4 bases from J, the junction kept 10 bases outside the gene matches. Per germline, CDR1 SGHNT and CDR2 YYREEE (reference sequence). The CDR3 length is 15 residues.

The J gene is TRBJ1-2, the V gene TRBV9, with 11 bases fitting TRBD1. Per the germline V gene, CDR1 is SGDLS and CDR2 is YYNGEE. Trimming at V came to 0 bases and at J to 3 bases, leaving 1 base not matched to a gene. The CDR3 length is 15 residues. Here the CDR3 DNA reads TGTGCCAGCAGCGTAGGGACAGGGGGCGACTATGGCTACACCTTC. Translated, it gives CASSVGTGGDYGYTF. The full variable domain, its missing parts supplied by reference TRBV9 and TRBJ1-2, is DSGVTQTPKHLITATGQRVTLRCSPRSGDLSVYWYQQSLDQGLQFLIQYYNGEERAKGNILERFSAQQFPDLHSELNLSSLELGDSALYFCASSVGTGGDYGYTFGSGTRLTVV.

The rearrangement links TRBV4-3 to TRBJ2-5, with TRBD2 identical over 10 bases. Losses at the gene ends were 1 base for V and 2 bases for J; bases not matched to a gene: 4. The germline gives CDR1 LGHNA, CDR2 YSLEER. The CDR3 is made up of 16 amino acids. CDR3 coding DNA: TGCGCCAGCAGCCAAGCCGCAGCGGGAGGGCAAGAGACCCAGTACTTC. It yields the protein CASSQAAAGGQETQYF.

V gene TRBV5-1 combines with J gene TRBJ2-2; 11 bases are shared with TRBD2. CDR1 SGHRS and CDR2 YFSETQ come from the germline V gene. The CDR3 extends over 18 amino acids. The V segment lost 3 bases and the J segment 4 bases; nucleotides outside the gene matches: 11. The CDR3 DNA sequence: TGCGCCAGCAGCTGGGGGACTAGCGGAAGGGGGAGCACCGGGGAGCTGTTTTTT. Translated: CASSWGTSGRGSTGELFF.

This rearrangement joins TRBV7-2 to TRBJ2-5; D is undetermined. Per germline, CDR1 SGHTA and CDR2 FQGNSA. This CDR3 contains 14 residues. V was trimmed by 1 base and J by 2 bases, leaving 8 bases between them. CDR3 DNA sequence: TGTGCCAGCAGCTTAGAGTGGAGTCAAGAGACCCAGTACTTC. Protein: CASSLEWSQETQYF. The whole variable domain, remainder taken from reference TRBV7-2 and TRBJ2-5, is GAGVSQSPSNKVTEKGKDVELRCDPISGHTALYWYRQSLGQGLEFLIYFQGNSAPDKSGLPSDRFSAERTGGSVSTLTIQRTQQEDSAVYLCASSLEWSQETQYFGPGTRLLVL.